This T cell receptor beta chain was obtained from a study of preoperative IRX-2 immunotherapy in early breast cancer. Generated by immunoSEQ multiplex PCR, the TCRdb table keeps only in-frame clones and is missing some. The sample carries around 88,000 clones, roughly 90% recorded once. The CDR3 has 13 residues. The ends were cut back, 4 bases at V and 5 bases at J, with 8 bases in the middle. The sample's treatment: preoperative locoregional IRX-2 cytokine immunotherapy. This sample comprised tumor tissue, obtained after IRX-2 immunotherapy. The J gene is TRBJ1-4, the V gene TRBV7-1; no reliable D call. TRBV7-1 is an ORF for which the function is uncertain. The origin of this receptor is a human donor with breast cancer. The CDR3 is CASSLVENEKLFF. The CDR3 region has the DNA TGTGCCAGCAGCTTAGTGGAGAATGAAAAACTGTTTTTT.